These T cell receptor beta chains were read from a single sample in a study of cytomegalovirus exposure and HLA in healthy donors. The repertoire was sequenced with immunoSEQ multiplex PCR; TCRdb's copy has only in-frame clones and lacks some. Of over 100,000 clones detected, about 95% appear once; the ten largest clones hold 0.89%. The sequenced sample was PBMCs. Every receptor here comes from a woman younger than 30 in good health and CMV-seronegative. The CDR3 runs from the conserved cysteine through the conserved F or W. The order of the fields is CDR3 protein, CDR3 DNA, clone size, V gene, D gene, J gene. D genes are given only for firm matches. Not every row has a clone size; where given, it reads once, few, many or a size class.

CDR3: CASSEGQGIDEQYF; DNA: TGTGCCAGCAGTGAGGGGCAGGGAATAGACGAGCAGTACTTC; size: .; V: TRBV6-1; D: .; J: TRBJ2-7
CDR3: CASSPDRGYEQFF; DNA: TGCGCCAGCAGCCCTGACAGGGGATATGAGCAGTTCTTC; size: .; V: TRBV4-3; D: TRBD1; J: TRBJ2-1
CDR3: CSVEVRANEKLFF; DNA: TGCAGCGTTGAGGTCAGGGCTAATGAAAAACTGTTTTTT; size: .; V: TRBV29-1; D: .; J: TRBJ1-4
CDR3: CASSLVGQGYQETQYF; DNA: TGCGCCAGCAGCTTGGTTGGTCAGGGCTACCAAGAGACCCAGTACTTC; size: .; V: TRBV5-1; D: .; J: TRBJ2-5
CDR3: CASSLGREEKPGEQYF; DNA: TGCGCCAGCAGCTTGGGTAGGGAAGAAAAGCCGGGAGAGCAGTACTTC; size: .; V: TRBV5-1; D: .; J: TRBJ2-7
CDR3: CASRTGTSTDTQYF; DNA: TGTGCCAGCCGGACAGGGACTAGCACAGATACGCAGTATTTT; size: .; V: TRBV9; D: TRBD1; J: TRBJ2-3
CDR3: CATSRGRELFF; DNA: TGTGCCACCAGCAGAGGCAGGGAACTGTTTTTT; size: .; V: TRBV15; D: .; J: TRBJ1-4
CDR3: CASGPGTSGNEQFF; DNA: TGTGCCAGCGGCCCAGGGACTAGCGGCAATGAGCAGTTCTTC; size: .; V: TRBV27; D: TRBD2; J: TRBJ2-1
CDR3: CASSYSRTGVGYTF; DNA: TGTGCCAGCAGTTACTCGCGGACAGGCGTTGGCTACACCTTC; size: .; V: TRBV6-5; D: TRBD1; J: TRBJ1-2
CDR3: CASSPSTGGIEKLFF; DNA: TGTGCCAGCTCACCTTCGACAGGGGGCATCGAAAAACTGTTTTTT; size: .; V: TRBV18; D: TRBD1; J: TRBJ1-4
CDR3: CASSAQSLNEQFF; DNA: TGTGCCAGCAGCGCTCAAAGCCTCAATGAGCAGTTCTTC; size: once; V: TRBV9; D: .; J: TRBJ2-1
CDR3: CASSVTGLVGELFF; DNA: TGTGCCAGCAGCGTGACAGGGCTCGTCGGGGAGCTGTTTTTT; size: .; V: TRBV5-8; D: TRBD1; J: TRBJ2-2
CDR3: CASSPQETQYF; DNA: TGTGCCAGCAGTCCACAAGAGACCCAGTACTTC; size: .; V: TRBV27; D: .; J: TRBJ2-5
CDR3: CAIPTSGSGTYNEQFF; DNA: TGTGCCATCCCGACTAGCGGGAGTGGGACCTACAATGAGCAGTTCTTC; size: .; V: TRBV25-1; D: TRBD2; J: TRBJ2-1
CDR3: CASSPGLSSIQYF; DNA: TGTGCCAGTAGTCCGGGACTAAGTAGCATTCAGTACTTC; size: .; V: TRBV19; D: TRBD2; J: TRBJ2-4
CDR3: CASSSGSYGYTF; DNA: TGTGCCAGCAGCTCAGGAAGCTATGGCTACACCTTC; size: .; V: TRBV7-2; D: .; J: TRBJ1-2
CDR3: CASSLITGTSMNTEAFF; DNA: TGCGCCAGCAGCTTGATTACAGGGACCTCCATGAACACTGAAGCTTTCTTT; size: once; V: TRBV5-1; D: .; J: TRBJ1-1
CDR3: CASSSGTTSGYEQYF; DNA: TGTGCCAGCAGCTCCGGGACTACTTCTGGCTACGAGCAGTACTTC; size: once; V: TRBV5-6; D: TRBD2; J: TRBJ2-7
CDR3: CASRVAGGTHNEQFF; DNA: TGCGCCAGTAGGGTAGCGGGAGGGACTCACAATGAGCAGTTCTTC; size: .; V: TRBV10-2; D: TRBD2; J: TRBJ2-1
CDR3: CASSLGDREEAEAFF; DNA: TGCGCCAGCAGCTTAGGGGACAGGGAGGAAGCTGAAGCTTTCTTT; size: .; V: TRBV5-1; D: TRBD1; J: TRBJ1-1
CDR3: CSVGGQEKFYTF; DNA: TGCAGCGTTGGGGGACAAGAAAAATTCTACACCTTC; size: .; V: TRBV29-1; D: .; J: TRBJ1-2
CDR3: CSARELPEAFF; DNA: TGCAGTGCTAGAGAACTGCCTGAAGCTTTCTTT; size: .; V: TRBV20-1; D: .; J: TRBJ1-1
CDR3: CASSPRQGGGYTF; DNA: TGTGCCAGCTCACCAAGACAGGGTGGAGGCTACACCTTC; size: once; V: TRBV18; D: TRBD1; J: TRBJ1-2
CDR3: CASSQDRAGLYEQYF; DNA: TGTGCCAGCAGCCAAGACAGGGCAGGTCTCTACGAGCAGTACTTC; size: .; V: TRBV6-5; D: TRBD1; J: TRBJ2-7
CDR3: CASSDSETNEQFF; DNA: TGTGCCAGCAGTGACTCGGAGACCAATGAGCAGTTCTTC; size: few; V: TRBV6-4; D: .; J: TRBJ2-1
CDR3: CASSADYEPQYF; DNA: TGTGCCAGCAGTGCAGACTATGAGCCGCAGTATTTT; size: once; V: TRBV2; D: .; J: TRBJ2-3
CDR3: CASSPLDAGLSYNEQFF; DNA: TGTGCCAGCAGCCCGTTAGATGCAGGCCTTTCCTACAATGAGCAGTTCTTC; size: .; V: TRBV27; D: .; J: TRBJ2-1
CDR3: CASSYGGQGDTQYF; DNA: TGTGCCAGCAGCTACGGAGGGCAAGGGGATACGCAGTATTTT; size: .; V: TRBV7-3; D: .; J: TRBJ2-3
CDR3: CASSLSSGETQYF; DNA: TGTGCCAGCAGCCTCAGTTCGGGAGAGACCCAGTACTTC; size: once; V: TRBV5-4; D: .; J: TRBJ2-5
CDR3: CASSLRPGGVGVNEQFF; DNA: TGTGCCAGCAGCTTGCGTCCAGGGGGCGTTGGGGTCAATGAGCAGTTCTTC; size: .; V: TRBV5-6; D: TRBD1; J: TRBJ2-1
CDR3: CAWSVVAGGPYEQYF; DNA: TGTGCCTGGAGTGTTGTGGCGGGGGGGCCCTACGAGCAGTACTTC; size: .; V: TRBV30; D: TRBD2; J: TRBJ2-7
CDR3: CASSWGQGAASYNEQFF; DNA: TGCGCCAGCAGCTGGGGACAGGGGGCGGCCTCCTACAATGAGCAGTTCTTC; size: .; V: TRBV5-1; D: TRBD1; J: TRBJ2-1
CDR3: CATLILSRDRSYNEQFF; DNA: TGCGCCACCCTCATTCTAAGCCGGGACAGGAGCTACAATGAGCAGTTCTTC; size: .; V: TRBV10-1; D: TRBD1; J: TRBJ2-1
CDR3: CASSPDYHRGPLAFF; DNA: TGTGCCAGCAGCCCAGACTATCACAGGGGGCCGCTAGCTTTCTTT; size: .; V: TRBV7-9; D: TRBD1; J: TRBJ1-1
CDR3: CASSPQVSNTEAFF; DNA: TGTGCCAGCAGCCCCCAGGTTTCGAACACTGAAGCTTTCTTT; size: once; V: TRBV7-3; D: .; J: TRBJ1-1
CDR3: CASSPREGNQPQHF; DNA: TGTGCCAGCTCACCACGGGAGGGAAATCAGCCCCAGCATTTT; size: .; V: TRBV18; D: .; J: TRBJ1-5
CDR3: CASSLIKGEYYEQYF; DNA: TGTGCCAGTAGTCTGATTAAGGGAGAGTACTACGAGCAGTACTTC; size: .; V: TRBV19; D: .; J: TRBJ2-7
CDR3: CASSIERGVRETQYF; DNA: TGTGCCAGCAGCATAGAGCGGGGGGTCCGGGAGACCCAGTACTTC; size: .; V: TRBV5-4; D: TRBD2; J: TRBJ2-5
CDR3: CASSPKQAHPAYEQYF; DNA: TGCGCCAGCAGCCCCAAGCAGGCACACCCGGCCTACGAGCAGTACTTC; size: .; V: TRBV4-1; D: .; J: TRBJ2-7
CDR3: CASSPTGGGDTGELFF; DNA: TGTGCCAGCAGCCCCACGGGCGGGGGGGACACCGGGGAGCTGTTTTTT; size: .; V: TRBV9; D: TRBD2; J: TRBJ2-2
CDR3: CASSDGAGTDTQYF; DNA: TGTGCCAGCAGTGACGGTGCCGGGACAGATACGCAGTATTTT; size: .; V: TRBV6-1; D: .; J: TRBJ2-3
CDR3: CASSRLTSGAYEQYF; DNA: TGTGCCAGCAGTCGCCTGACTAGCGGGGCTTACGAGCAGTACTTC; size: .; V: TRBV6-5; D: TRBD2; J: TRBJ2-7
CDR3: CAWDYSVTASQETQYF; DNA: TGTGCCTGGGATTATAGTGTCACCGCCTCCCAAGAGACCCAGTACTTC; size: .; V: TRBV30; D: .; J: TRBJ2-5
CDR3: CASSELGETGSREKLFF; DNA: TGTGCCAGCAGTGAATTAGGGGAGACAGGGTCGAGGGAAAAACTGTTTTTT; size: .; V: TRBV25-1; D: TRBD1; J: TRBJ1-4
CDR3: CASSWQGSGELFF; DNA: TGTGCCAGCAGCTGGCAGGGATCCGGGGAGCTGTTTTTT; size: .; V: TRBV7-9; D: .; J: TRBJ2-2